Listed below are T cell receptor beta chains from one sample, sequenced in a study of beta chain features in type 1 diabetes. The assay was immunoSEQ multiplex PCR, and TCRdb's table has in-frame clones only and misses some. This repertoire shows about 620,000 clones, roughly 16% found once; its top ten account for approximately 0.087%. Material for sequencing was naive CD4+ T cells from blood. Source of these receptors: a man younger than 35 in good health. Each CDR3 is given with its conserved first and last residue. A D gene is named only where the DNA matches it firmly. Size is omitted from some rows. Given values are once, few, many or a class for expanded clones.

few,.,TRBJ2-5,TRBV7-6,13,TGTGCCAGCAGCTTAAGTCGGGTGGGGGCCCAGTACTTC,CASSLSRVGAQYF
few,.,TRBJ2-7,TRBV28,12,TGTGCCAGCAGACAGGCCGCCTACGAGCAGTACTTC,CASRQAAYEQYF
.,.,TRBJ2-5,TRBV5-1,12,TGCGCCAGCAGCTTAAAGGGAGAGACCCAGTACTTC,CASSLKGETQYF
.,.,TRBJ1-5,TRBV5-1,13,TGCGCCAGCAGACGGGATAGCAATCAGCCCCAGCATTTT,CASRRDSNQPQHF
.,.,TRBJ2-3,TRBV7-6,16,TGTGCCAGCAGCTTAGATCAGGGTCGCCGGGCAGATACGCAGTATTTT,CASSLDQGRRADTQYF
few,.,TRBJ1-1,TRBV30,15,TGTGCCTGGACCTTAAGGAATGGGTGGGACACTGAAGCTTTCTTT,CAWTLRNGWDTEAFF
.,.,TRBJ1-2,TRBV28,13,TGTGCCAGCATAACAGGGACTAACTATGGCTACACCTTC,CASITGTNYGYTF
.,.,TRBJ2-7,TRBV28,14,TGTGCCAGCAGTGGCCTGGACCACGCCTACGAGCAGTACTTC,CASSGLDHAYEQYF
.,.,TRBJ1-4,TRBV7-9,14,TGTGCCAGCAGCTACTACGGACGGGATGAAAAACTGTTTTTT,CASSYYGRDEKLFF
.,.,TRBJ1-1,TRBV5-1,16,TGCGCCAGCAGCGGGATTTCCGGGACGGTGAACACTGAAGCTTTCTTT,CASSGISGTVNTEAFF
few,.,TRBJ1-1,TRBV19,15,TGTGCCAGTAGCCTTCCGGGGGCGCGGAACACTGAAGCTTTCTTT,CASSLPGARNTEAFF
.,TRBD2,TRBJ2-2,TRBV25-1,16,TGTGCCAGCAGTGACCAGACTAGCGGGAGCCCCGGGGAGCTGTTTTTT,CASSDQTSGSPGELFF
.,TRBD1,TRBJ2-7,TRBV7-2,15,TGTGCCAGCAGCCCCTACCGGGACAGCACCTACGAGCAGTACTTC,CASSPYRDSTYEQYF
few,.,TRBJ2-1,TRBV7-2,14,TGTGCCAGCAGCTTTTATCCCTCAGTCAATGAGCAGTTCTTC,CASSFYPSVNEQFF
.,TRBD1,TRBJ1-2,TRBV4-2,15,TGTGCCAGCAGCCAAGATGGGGACAGAGTCTATGGCTACACCTTC,CASSQDGDRVYGYTF
.,.,TRBJ2-6,TRBV7-8,16,TGTGCCAGCAGCCTGGGACAACCCTCTGGGGCCAACGTCCTGACTTTC,CASSLGQPSGANVLTF
.,.,TRBJ2-7,TRBV2,16,TGTGCCAGCAGGGAAAGAGGGATGCTCCAATCCTACGAGCAGTACTTC,CASRERGMLQSYEQYF
.,.,TRBJ2-2,TRBV7-3,14,TGTGCCAGCGCCCCAGGGCATAACACCGGGGAGCTGTTTTTT,CASAPGHNTGELFF
.,TRBD1,TRBJ2-3,TRBV10-3,14,TGTGCCACCGTAGGGACAGGGCGTGCAGATACGCAGTATTTT,CATVGTGRADTQYF
few,.,TRBJ1-2,TRBV25-1,12,TGTGCCAGCAGTCTTGGCAGGGCTGGCTACACCTTC,CASSLGRAGYTF
.,.,TRBJ1-1,TRBV5-4,15,TGTGCCAGCAGCTTTCCAGGGTCATCGAACACTGAAGCTTTCTTT,CASSFPGSSNTEAFF
few,TRBD1,TRBJ1-6,TRBV5-6,14,TGTGCCAGCAGCTCGGACAGGGGGAATTCACCCCTCCACTTT,CASSSDRGNSPLHF